This TCR beta chain was identified during a study of blood T cell repertoires in COVID-19. Study summary: Samples representing acute and convalescent COVID-19 were sourced from the United States, Italy and Spain. In each case, the material was cDNA or gDNA derived from T cells, B-cell-depleted T cells, or PBMCs.

Per the authors' pipeline: From reference gene primer amplification, estimates of nucleated cell counts were derived. The repertoire was sequenced with immunoSEQ multiplex PCR; TCRdb's copy has only in-frame clones and lacks some. The V and J calls and clone size come from that table; D and trimming were worked out from the DNA. The table lists 130,000 or so clones, about 85% of them singletons. This sequence originates from a human donor in a cohort sampled during active COVID-19. The sample was peripheral blood.

The DNA of the CDR3 is TGTGCCAGCACCGCCGGGAGCTTCTCCTACAATGAGCAGTTCTTC. This gives the protein CASTAGSFSYNEQFF. The genes are TRBV5-6 and TRBJ2-1, with TRBD2 as a possible D gene (6 bases). V lost 6 bases, J lost 0 bases, and 13 bases lay in between. CDR3 length equals 15 residues. Germline CDR1 is SGHDT and CDR2 is YYEEEE.